The 31 T cell receptor beta chains below come from one sample, sequenced in a study of cytomegalovirus exposure and HLA in healthy donors. With 60 Vbeta and 13 Jbeta primers, the PCR was carried out. The data were produced by immunoSEQ multiplex PCR, yet TCRdb's version contains in-frame clones alone and is incomplete. The data show about 130,000 clones, with 65% to 80% seen just once and under 2% held by the top ten. Sequencing was carried out using PBMCs. The receptors shown here come from a human donor in good health.

The chain recombines TRBV10-1 with TRBJ2-7; the match to TRBD2 covers 7 bases. The CDR3 is 16 residues long. Germline assignment: CDR1 WNHNN and CDR2 SYGVQD (reference sequence). Trimming at V came to 6 bases and at J to 3 bases, leaving 14 bases not matched to a gene. CDR3 coding DNA: TGCGCCAGCAGGGGGCGACTAGCCCTGAGATACTACGAGCAGTACTTC. Translated: CASRGRLALRYYEQYF.

The chain combines TRBV27 with TRBJ2-1; D may be TRBD2 (6 bases). The V gene lost 2 bases and the J gene lost 3 bases, with 17 bases spanning the gap. Looked up from germline, CDR1 is MNHEY and CDR2 is SMNVEV (reference sequence). The CDR3 is 17 amino acids. This chain's CDR3 is CASSLGFGGALYNEQFF. The CDR3 DNA sequence: TGTGCCAGCAGTTTAGGATTCGGGGGTGCCCTCTACAATGAGCAGTTCTTC.

CDR3 region: CASSRGLAGPPGYEQYF. The CDR3 DNA is TGTGCCAGCAGCCGAGGACTAGCGGGACCTCCGGGTTACGAGCAGTACTTC. V is TRBV11-3 and J is TRBJ2-7, with 12 nucleotides matching TRBD2. The CDR3 loop spans 17 amino acids. After removal of 5 bases from V and 4 bases from J, the junction contained 12 bases not matched to a gene. Per germline, CDR1 SGHNT and CDR2 YENEEA. The variable domain in full, completed from reference TRBV11-3 and TRBJ2-7, reads EAGVVQSPRYKIIEKKQPVAFWCNPISGHNTLYWYLQNLGQGPELLIRYENEEAVDDSQLPKDRFSAERLKGVDSTLKIQPAELGDSAVYLCASSRGLAGPPGYEQYFGPGTRLTVT.

The sample holds one count of this clone. The chain recombines TRBV11-2 with TRBJ2-3, with D possibly TRBD1 on 5 matching bases. The CDR3 length is 14 residues. Deletions cut 7 bases from V and 3 bases from J, with 14 bases between. Germline V gene data show CDR1 as SGHAT and CDR2 as FQNNGV. This chain's CDR3 is CASNPGAATDTQYF. The CDR3 bases are TGTGCCAGCAACCCTGGGGCGGCGACAGATACGCAGTATTTT.

The chain combines TRBV11-2 with TRBJ1-6, with D unresolved. Germline V lookup: CDR1 SGHAT, CDR2 FQNNGV. Trimming removed 4 bases at V and 10 bases at J, with 14 bases between. The CDR3 covers 14 residues. Here the CDR3 reads CASSSRATGSPLHF. CDR3 nucleotide sequence: TGTGCCAGCAGCTCGCGGGCTACTGGATCACCCCTCCACTTT.

The rearrangement joins TRBV5-1 to TRBJ2-1, with D possibly matching TRBD2 (5 bases). Looked up from germline, CDR1 is SGHRS and CDR2 is YFSETQ. The CDR3 has 15 residues. V lost 0 bases and J lost 4, with 11 bases in between. The CDR3 DNA reads as TGCGCCAGCAGCTTGGAGGCTAGCCGGTACAATGAGCAGTTCTTC. Its protein product is CASSLEASRYNEQFF.

The rearrangement joins TRBV5-1 to TRBJ2-3; 8 positions agree with TRBD1. In germline, CDR1 is SGHRS, CDR2 YFSETQ. With V trimmed by 1 base and J by 6 bases, 4 bases remained unmatched. The CDR3 is 14 amino acids. DNA of the CDR3: TGCGCCAGCAGCTTGACAGGGGGGTTGGATACGCAGTATTTT. Amino acids: CASSLTGGLDTQYF.

The chain is built from TRBV9 and TRBJ2-7, with D possibly being TRBD1 (6 bases). This CDR3 is 14 amino acids long. Trimming cost V 0 bases and J 6 bases, with 13 bases left between them. CDR1 is SGDLS and CDR2 is YYNGEE in the germline V gene. The CDR3 bases are TGTGCCAGCAGCGTAGCCCCGGACAGATCCGAGCAGTACTTC. Amino acids: CASSVAPDRSEQYF.

The gene calls are TRBV15 and TRBJ2-3; TRBD2 might be the D (6 bases). Germline assignment: CDR1 LNHNV and CDR2 YYDKDF (reference sequence). The CDR3 runs to 16 residues. Trimming removed 6 bases at V and 6 bases at J, with 22 bases between. The CDR3 spells CATSDYGSPRTDTQYF. In DNA form, the CDR3 reads TGTGCCACCAGTGACTACGGGAGCCCCAGGACTGATACGCAGTATTTT.

This clone has more than one count but fewer than ten. The rearrangement links TRBV2 to TRBJ1-1; D uncertain. Trimming removed 2 bases from V and 10 bases from J, with 17 bases in between. Germline V gives CDR1 SNHLY, CDR2 FYNNEI. The CDR3 is 14 amino acids. CDR3 loop: CASSEIPAPSGAFF. CDR3 nucleotides: TGTGCCAGCAGTGAAATCCCTGCCCCGTCGGGAGCTTTCTTT.

V usage is TRBV6-4 and J usage is TRBJ2-5; D not resolved. There are 12 residues in the CDR3. CDR1 and CDR2 (germline): MRHNA, SNTAGT. V lost 10 bases and J 5 bases, leaving 14 bases between the germline ends. The CDR3 loop is CAIRGMTETQYF. The CDR3 DNA reads TGTGCCATTCGAGGTATGACGGAGACCCAGTACTTC.

The table lists this clone with a count of one. The chain carries TRBV9 and TRBJ2-1, with 14 bases identical to TRBD2. Looked up from germline, CDR1 is SGDLS and CDR2 is YYNGEE. V gave up 3 bases and J gave up 6 bases; unmatched junction bases: 8. The CDR3 totals 17 residues. CDR3 protein: CASSGGTSGRNPNEQFF. In DNA, the CDR3 is TGTGCCAGCAGCGGCGGGACTAGCGGGAGAAATCCCAATGAGCAGTTCTTC.

V usage is TRBV11-2 and J usage is TRBJ2-3; D might be TRBD1 (5 bases). V lost 1 base, J lost 2 bases, and 10 bases lay in between. The CDR3 has 15 residues. Germline V gene data show CDR1 as SGHAT and CDR2 as FQNNGV. CDR3 DNA sequence: TGTGCCAGCAGCTTAGGGTCAGGGCACACAGATACGCAGTATTTT. It encodes CASSLGSGHTDTQYF.

This clone appeared a few times. This chain links TRBV4-1 with TRBJ1-5; D possibly corresponds to TRBD1 (5 bases). The CDR3 is made up of 16 amino acids. V was pared by 2 bases and J by 3 bases, with 14 bases between. CDR1 is MGHRA, CDR2 YSYEKL, per germline. CDR3 in amino acids: CASSQPGRGNNQPQHF. The CDR3 nucleotides are TGCGCCAGCAGCCAACCAGGGAGGGGCAACAATCAGCCCCAGCATTTT.

This chain connects TRBV11-3 to TRBJ2-7; D unclear. Germline assignment: CDR1 SGHNT and CDR2 YENEEA. Trimming cost V 4 bases and J 5 bases, with 21 bases left between them. The CDR3 is 16 amino acids. CDR3 nucleotide sequence: TGTGCCAGCAGCTACCTTCGCGGTCCTTTTAAGCACGAGCAGTACTTC. Protein product: CASSYLRGPFKHEQYF. Full variable domain (remainder filled in from reference TRBV11-3 and TRBJ2-7): EAGVVQSPRYKIIEKKQPVAFWCNPISGHNTLYWYLQNLGQGPELLIRYENEEAVDDSQLPKDRFSAERLKGVDSTLKIQPAELGDSAVYLCASSYLRGPFKHEQYFGPGTRLTVT.

This clone was recorded a few times. The chain links TRBV11-2 to TRBJ2-7; TRBD1 is a possible D gene (6 bases). CDR3 size: 15 residues. V was shortened by 5 bases and J by 4 bases, with 18 bases between the two germline ends. Germline CDR1 and CDR2: SGHAT and FQNNGV. CDR3 protein: CASSRPVDRPYEQYF. The CDR3 DNA is TGTGCCAGCAGCCGACCCGTGGACAGACCTTACGAGCAGTACTTC.

This clone showed up just once. This sequence joins TRBV9 and TRBJ2-4, with 8 bases fitting TRBD2. CDR1 SGDLS and CDR2 YYNGEE come from the germline V gene. The CDR3 extends over 14 amino acids. V lost 0 bases, J lost 5 bases, and 1 base stayed unmatched. The CDR3 loop is CASSVALAENIQYF. Here the CDR3 DNA reads TGTGCCAGCAGCGTAGCACTAGCGGAAAACATTCAGTACTTC.

V usage is TRBV5-4 and J usage is TRBJ2-7; maybe TRBD1 (6 bases). Trimming pared 4 bases from V and 3 bases from J, leaving 8 bases between. The CDR3 runs 12 residues. Germline assignment: CDR1 SGHNT and CDR2 YYREEE (reference sequence). The CDR3, as DNA: TGTGCCAGCAGCCGACAGGACTACGAGCAGTACTTC. Translation gives CASSRQDYEQYF. The full variable domain, with the rest looked up from reference TRBV5-4 and TRBJ2-7, is ETGVTQSPTHLIKTRGQQVTLRCSSQSGHNTVSWYQQALGQGPQFIFQYYREEENGRGNFPPRFSGLQFPNYSSELNVNALELDDSALYLCASSRQDYEQYFGPGTRLTVT.

This clone was found a few times. The chain recombines TRBV19 with TRBJ1-1; 9 nucleotides agree with TRBD1. The J segment lost 0 bases and the V segment lost 1 base, leaving 0 bases of the junction unmatched. CDR3 length: 15 residues. CDR1 is LNHDA and CDR2 is SQIVND in the germline V gene (reference sequence). The CDR3 sequence is CASSIGDRVNTEAFF. The CDR3 coding sequence is TGTGCCAGTAGTATAGGGGACAGGGTGAACACTGAAGCTTTCTTT.

The chain joins TRBV27 to TRBJ2-1; D is undetermined. The CDR3 has 13 residues. Germline CDR1 reads MNHEY; CDR2 reads SMNVEV (reference sequence). Trimming shortened V by 6 bases and J by 4 bases, and 10 bases separated the two germline ends. The chain's CDR3 is CASSPLNYNEQFF. CDR3 nucleotides: TGTGCCAGCAGCCCCTTAAATTACAATGAGCAGTTCTTC.

This clone was counted a few times. The chain is built from TRBV13 and TRBJ2-7; TRBD2 matches 9 bases. CDR1 is PRHDT and CDR2 is FYEKMQ in the germline V gene (reference sequence). The CDR3 is made up of 18 amino acids. The V and J ends lost 5 bases and 6 bases, in that order; junction bases with no gene match: 20. Written as DNA, the CDR3 is TGTGCCAGCAGCACCACCCGGCCTATAGCGGGAGTCCTTCCCGAGCAGTACTTC. Protein: CASSTTRPIAGVLPEQYF.

J is TRBJ2-7 and V is TRBV9, with 8 bases lining up with TRBD1. Unmatched junction bases numbered 4, after V lost 3 bases and J lost 2 bases. Germline V gene data show CDR1 as SGDLS and CDR2 as YYNGEE. The CDR3 is made up of 14 amino acids. CDR3 sequence (DNA): TGTGCCAGCAGCGCCGGACAGGGCCCCTACGAGCAGTACTTC. It is translated as CASSAGQGPYEQYF.

V gene TRBV19 combines with J gene TRBJ2-3, with 11 bases aligning to TRBD2. The J segment lost 5 bases and the V segment lost 6 bases, leaving 7 bases of the junction unmatched. The germline gives CDR1 LNHDA, CDR2 SQIVND (reference sequence). The CDR3 totals 15 residues. DNA for the CDR3: TGTGCCAGTAGGACGTTAGCGGGAGGGAGAGATACGCAGTATTTT. Its translation is CASRTLAGGRDTQYF.

The chain carries TRBV28 and TRBJ2-7, with 8 bases that match TRBD1. CDR3 length equals 13 residues. Germline trimming cut 3 bases from V and 5 bases from J; bases unmatched to any gene: 3. CDR1 and CDR2 (germline): MDHEN, SYDVKM. CDR3: CASSFRQGNEQYF. The CDR3 DNA is TGTGCCAGCAGTTTCAGACAGGGGAACGAGCAGTACTTC. The whole variable domain, filled in from reference TRBV28 and TRBJ2-7, reads DVKVTQSSRYLVKRTGEKVFLECVQDMDHENMFWYRQDPGLGLRLIYFSYDVKMKEKGDIPEGYSVSREKKERFSLILESASTNQTSMYLCASSFRQGNEQYFGPGTRLTVT.

This chain uses TRBV11-2 with TRBJ2-5; 12 bases line up with TRBD1. Germline CDR1 SGHAT, CDR2 FQNNGV. J lost 9 bases, V lost 5 bases, and 7 bases had no gene match. The CDR3 has 14 amino acids. The CDR3 DNA reads TGTGCCAGCAGCCTCGGGACAGGGGGCTGGGCCCAGTACTTC. Amino acids: CASSLGTGGWAQYF.

The rearrangement joins TRBV5-8 to TRBJ2-1; D is perhaps TRBD1 (8 bases). Trimming removed 7 bases at V and 3 bases at J, with 17 bases between. Germline assignment: CDR1 SGHTS and CDR2 YDEGEE. CDR3 length: 15 residues. The CDR3 DNA follows: TGTGCCAGCGGGGAGGGACAGGTAAACTACAATGAGCAGTTCTTC. This sequence encodes CASGEGQVNYNEQFF. The variable domain in full, completed from reference TRBV5-8 and TRBJ2-1, reads EAGVTQSPTHLIKTRGQQATLRCSPISGHTSVYWYQQALGLGLQFLLWYDEGEERNRGNFPPRFSGRQFPNYSSELNVNALELEDSALYLCASGEGQVNYNEQFFGPGTRLTVL.

This chain connects TRBV25-1 to TRBJ1-3, with TRBD1 identical over 7 bases. Germline V lookup: CDR1 MGHDK, CDR2 SYGVNS. The junction had 3 bases not matched to a gene; V was cut back by 2 bases and J by 2 bases. CDR3 length equals 15 residues. The chain's CDR3 is CASSEDRVAGNTIYF. The CDR3 nucleotides are TGTGCCAGCAGTGAAGACAGGGTAGCTGGAAACACCATATATTTT.

The rearrangement links TRBV27 to TRBJ2-2; D not certain. V lost 6 bases to trimming and J lost 3 bases, with 14 bases between them. Germline V CDR1 and CDR2: MNHEY, SMNVEV (reference sequence). There are 15 residues in the CDR3. The CDR3 bases are TGTGCCAGCAGATTCACAGATACTTACACCGGGGAGCTGTTTTTT. The encoded protein is CASRFTDTYTGELFF.

This clone was seen once. V is TRBV20-1 and J is TRBJ2-5; TRBD2 agrees at 7 bases. CDR3 length: 10 residues. CDR1 is DFQATT and CDR2 is SNEGSKA in the germline V gene (reference sequence). For the CDR3, the DNA is TGCGGGGCGGGAGAAGAGACCCAGTACTTC. Translation gives CGAGEETQYF.

The gene calls are TRBV27 and TRBJ1-1; weak D call: TRBD1 (5 bases). The CDR3 runs to 13 residues. Trimming shortened V by 6 bases and J by 3 bases, and 11 bases separated the two germline ends. Germline V gives CDR1 MNHEY, CDR2 SMNVEV (reference sequence). In DNA form, the CDR3 reads TGTGCCAGCAGCAGGGAGGGCTACACTGAAGCTTTCTTT. Its translation is CASSREGYTEAFF.

The chain employs TRBV27 and TRBJ2-7; TRBD1 might be the D (5 bases). From germline, CDR1 is MNHEY and CDR2 SMNVEV (reference sequence). Deletions cut 5 bases from V and 0 bases from J, with 11 bases between. The CDR3 spans 14 residues. The DNA for the CDR3 is TGTGCCAGCAGTCCGACCAGGGCCTCCTACGAGCAGTACTTC. This gives the protein CASSPTRASYEQYF.